What follows are 25 T cell receptor beta chains derived from one specimen sequenced in a study of blood T cells in healthy people across ages. Primed by a sample-barcoded 5' primer and a J-beta primer mix, a second PCR proceeded for about 7 to 11 cycles. From the 5' RACE reads, TCRdb called clonotypes with MiXCR, one entry per CDR3 protein. The sample shows hundreds of thousands of distinct CDR3 sequences, approximately 52% of them seen only once. Sequencing was performed on blood. The receptor source for this set is a woman aged 80 or older in good health.

This clonotype was found many times. This chain uses TRBV20-1 with TRBJ1-6, with TRBD1 identical over 7 bases. Germline V CDR1 and CDR2: DFQATT, SNEGSKA (reference sequence). The CDR3 length is 14 residues. After removal of 6 bases from V and 8 bases from J, the junction contained 10 bases not matched to a gene. The CDR3 is CSAVTDRPDSPLHF. The CDR3 region has the DNA TGCAGTGCCGTAACGGACAGGCCCGATTCACCCCTCCACTTT.

The chain has TRBV18 and TRBJ1-1; 8 bases fit TRBD1. The CDR3 length is 13 residues. J gave up 5 bases and V 6 bases, and 5 bases lay outside the gene matches. Germline V gene lookup returns CDR1 KGHSH and CDR2 LQKENI. The CDR3 DNA is TGTGCCAGCTCTTCAGGGGGCGGGACTGAAGCTTTCTTT. This sequence encodes CASSSGGGTEAFF.

This chain uses TRBV29-1 with TRBJ2-4, with TRBD1 identical over 8 bases. The CDR3 contains 15 residues. CDR1 is SQVTM, CDR2 ANQGSEA, per germline. V lost 4 bases, J lost 8 bases, and 13 bases stayed unmatched. Here the CDR3 reads CSVASPAGGSDIQYF. CDR3 DNA sequence: TGCAGCGTTGCTAGTCCCGCAGGGGGCTCTGACATTCAGTACTTC.

Ten or more counts support this clonotype. The chain uses TRBV20-1 and TRBJ2-3, with TRBD2 matching 7 bases. CDR3 length: 14 amino acids. J gave up 0 bases and V 3 bases, and 3 bases lay outside the gene matches. Germline-derived CDR1 and CDR2 are DFQATT and SNEGSKA (reference sequence). CDR3 in amino acids: CSARGGTSTDTQYF. The CDR3 region has the DNA TGCAGTGCTAGGGGGGGGACTAGCACAGATACGCAGTATTTT.

This chain uses TRBV7-6 with TRBJ1-5, with a weak D call TRBD1 (5 bases). V was shortened by 5 bases and J by 2 bases, with 19 bases between the two germline ends. CDR3 length: 17 amino acids. The V gene's germline CDR1 is SGHVS and CDR2 FNYEAQ. In DNA, the CDR3 is TGTGCCAGCAGCACCTTGAATGGGGCTTTGGGCAATCAGCCCCAGCATTTT. Translation: CASSTLNGALGNQPQHF.

This chain connects TRBV19 to TRBJ1-2; no reliable D call. The V gene's germline CDR1 is LNHDA and CDR2 SQIVND (reference sequence). This CDR3 has 13 amino acids. Trimming removed 3 bases at V and 4 bases at J, with 9 bases between. CDR3 protein: CASSISQTYGYTF. The CDR3 region has the DNA TGTGCCAGTAGTATTTCGCAGACCTATGGCTACACCTTC.

V is TRBV4-1 and J is TRBJ2-1; 8 bases align to TRBD1. Germline lookup yields CDR1 MGHRA and CDR2 YSYEKL. This CDR3 has 16 amino acids. V lost 5 bases and J lost 5; bases outside the gene matches: 11. The CDR3 protein is CASSSPAGGLDNEQFF. CDR3 DNA sequence: TGCGCCAGCAGCTCCCCGGCAGGGGGCTTGGACAATGAGCAGTTCTTC.

Concerning this clonotype: A much bigger clone sits one base away, suggesting this may be a read error. CDR3 DNA sequence: TGCGCCAGCAGCCAAGAAGGCAAGCCGGGTAACAATGGGCAGTTCTTC. Translating gives CASSQEGKPGNNGQFF. V gene TRBV4-1 combines with J gene TRBJ2-1; D is undetermined. This CDR3 spans 16 amino acids. Germline V gives CDR1 MGHRA, CDR2 YSYEKL.

This clonotype was seen ten or more times. The chain uses TRBV29-1 and TRBJ2-3, with D perhaps assigned TRBD1 or TRBD2 (5 bases each). Germline V lookup: CDR1 SQVTM, CDR2 ANQGSEA. The CDR3 totals 13 residues. The V end was cut by 0 bases, the J end by 8 bases, with 12 bases between. CDR3 DNA: TGCAGCGTTGAAGATTGGGGGAGTGGTACGCAGTATTTT. This sequence encodes CSVEDWGSGTQYF.

V is TRBV20-1 and J is TRBJ1-2; a weak D match, TRBD1 (6 bases). This CDR3 has 14 amino acids. The germline V gene encodes CDR1 DFQATT and CDR2 SNEGSKA (reference sequence). V was cut by 6 bases and J by 4 bases, with 18 bases left in between. DNA for the CDR3: TGCAGTGCCGACGAAGGGGGGTATAGCTATGGCTACACCTTC. Translating it yields CSADEGGYSYGYTF.

This clonotype was recorded a few times. The chain has TRBV12-3 or TRBV12-4 and TRBJ2-1, with TRBD1 matching 9 bases. This CDR3 spans 14 amino acids. The trim removed 6 bases at V and 8 bases at J, leaving 8 bases unmatched. The CDR3 DNA follows: TGTGCCAGCAGCCTAGGGGGACAGGGCGATGAGCAGTTCTTC. Translated: CASSLGGQGDEQFF.

This rearrangement joins TRBV4-3 to TRBJ2-1, with D hard to call. Per the germline V gene, CDR1 is LGHNA and CDR2 is YSLEER. V shed 5 bases and J shed 5 bases, with 7 bases lying between them. The CDR3 contains 12 residues. CDR3 sequence (DNA): TGCGCCAGCAGCGCCAATAACAATGAGCAGTTCTTC. This encodes CASSANNNEQFF.

This sequence joins TRBV28 and TRBJ2-2, with D unclear. Germline lookup yields CDR1 MDHEN and CDR2 SYDVKM. Trimming stripped 6 bases from V and 3 bases from J, with 17 bases between. This CDR3 is 16 amino acids long. The CDR3 loop reads CASSLLKGYDTGELFF. Written as DNA, the CDR3 is TGTGCCAGCAGCCTACTGAAGGGCTATGACACCGGGGAGCTGTTTTTT.

Many counts were recorded for this clonotype. The J gene is TRBJ2-6, the V gene TRBV12-3 or TRBV12-4; D is uncertain. Trimming pared 6 bases from V and 2 bases from J, leaving 2 bases between. The CDR3 extends over 12 amino acids. The CDR3 is CASRPGANVLTF. CDR3 in DNA: TGTGCCAGCAGACCTGGGGCCAACGTCCTGACTTTC.

The V and J genes are TRBV21-1 and TRBJ2-1; TRBD2 was called by the table and not checked on the DNA. TRBV21-1 is a pseudogene locus. The CDR3 consists of 22 residues. CDR3 loop: CASTTNERPGLATAHLYNEQFF. The CDR3 bases are TGTGCCAGCACCACAAATGAAAGACCGGGACTAGCGACCGCCCACCTATACAATGAGCAGTTCTTC.

This clonotype was counted ten times or more. The chain couples TRBV28 to TRBJ2-5; TRBD2 aligns across 7 bases. V lost 6 bases, J lost 1 base, and 11 bases stayed unmatched. The V gene's germline CDR1 is MDHEN and CDR2 SYDVKM. There are 16 residues in the CDR3. The CDR3 DNA sequence: TGTGCCAGCAGACTGGGGGGAGGACTAGGCCAAGAGACCCAGTACTTC. It yields the protein CASRLGGGLGQETQYF.

The chain couples TRBV5-1 to TRBJ2-2; TRBD1 might be the D (6 bases). Germline lookup yields CDR1 SGHRS and CDR2 YFSETQ. V lost 5 bases and J 7 bases, leaving 24 bases between the germline ends. The CDR3 spans 17 residues. CDR3 residues: CASSAGQQLVARGELFF. The DNA for the CDR3 is TGCGCCAGCAGTGCTGGACAGCAGCTAGTTGCCCGCGGGGAGCTGTTTTTT.

Concerning this clonotype itself: This may stem from a read error, because a much larger clone lies one nucleotide away. The J gene is TRBJ2-5, the V gene TRBV28; 8 bases line up with TRBD1. CDR3 length equals 15 residues. The germline V gene encodes CDR1 MDHEN and CDR2 SYDVKM. The CDR3: CASRGAGTGQETRYF. CDR3 in DNA: TGTGCCAGCAGAGGCGCCGGGACAGGACAAGAGACCCGGTACTTC.

V gene TRBV9 combines with J gene TRBJ2-1, with 11 bases matching TRBD1. This CDR3 comprises 16 residues. V lost 4 bases, J lost 0 bases, and 3 bases stayed unmatched. Germline values: CDR1 SGDLS, CDR2 YYNGEE. CDR3 protein: CASSHGTGGSYNEQFF. The CDR3 DNA sequence: TGTGCCAGCAGCCACGGGACAGGGGGCTCCTACAATGAGCAGTTCTTC.

The gene calls are TRBV20-1 and TRBJ2-1; TRBD2 aligns across 10 bases. The germline V gene encodes CDR1 DFQATT and CDR2 SNEGSKA (reference sequence). The trim removed 1 base at V and 9 bases at J, leaving 9 bases unmatched. CDR3 length: 15 amino acids. The CDR3 DNA sequence: TGCAGTGCTAGAGTAGCCAGCGGGGGGGCAAGTGAGCAGTTCTTC. Amino acids: CSARVASGGASEQFF.

This clonotype was seen only a few times. The chain employs TRBV20-1 and TRBJ2-7, with no clear D. The CDR3 is 13 residues long. V was shortened by 0 bases and J by 7 bases, with 13 bases between the two germline ends. Germline V gene sequence: CDR1 DFQATT, CDR2 SNEGSKA (reference sequence). The CDR3 reads CSARDPLGGEQYF. CDR3 bases: TGCAGTGCTAGAGATCCTTTAGGCGGAGAGCAGTACTTC.

This clonotype has ten or more counts. J is TRBJ2-1 and V is TRBV18; the D gene is possibly TRBD1 (6 bases). The CDR3 is made up of 14 amino acids. Germline values: CDR1 KGHSH, CDR2 LQKENI. The V and J ends lost 5 bases and 9 bases respectively, with 17 bases between them. CDR3 sequence reads: CASSTRDRIGEQFF. The CDR3 bases are TGTGCCAGCTCAACGAGAGACAGGATCGGTGAGCAGTTCTTC.

The V call is TRBV6-5, the J call TRBJ1-5; 8 bases line up with TRBD1. The CDR3 consists of 15 residues. Germline V gene lookup returns CDR1 MNHEY and CDR2 SVGAGI. With V trimmed by 6 bases and J by 2 bases, 6 bases remained unmatched. The DNA of the CDR3 is TGTGCCAGCAGGAATGGACAGGGAGGCAATCAGCCCCAGCATTTT. It encodes CASRNGQGGNQPQHF.

The V call is TRBV20-1, the J call TRBJ2-7; D call uncertain. V lost 0 bases and J lost 2, with 11 bases in between. The CDR3 is 14 residues long. Per the germline V gene, CDR1 is DFQATT and CDR2 is SNEGSKA (reference sequence). This CDR3 reads CSARERSRTYEQYF. The CDR3 nucleotides read TGCAGTGCTAGAGAACGGTCGCGGACCTACGAGCAGTACTTC.

This clonotype has only a few counts. The chain links TRBV10-3 to TRBJ2-3, with 8 bases lining up with TRBD1. Germline-derived CDR1 and CDR2 are ENHRY and SYGVKD. Unmatched junction bases numbered 5, after V lost 6 bases and J lost 0 bases. The CDR3 extends over 15 amino acids. The CDR3 DNA follows: TGTGCCATCAGGGGACGACAGGGGAGCACAGATACGCAGTATTTT. Translated, it gives CAIRGRQGSTDTQYF.